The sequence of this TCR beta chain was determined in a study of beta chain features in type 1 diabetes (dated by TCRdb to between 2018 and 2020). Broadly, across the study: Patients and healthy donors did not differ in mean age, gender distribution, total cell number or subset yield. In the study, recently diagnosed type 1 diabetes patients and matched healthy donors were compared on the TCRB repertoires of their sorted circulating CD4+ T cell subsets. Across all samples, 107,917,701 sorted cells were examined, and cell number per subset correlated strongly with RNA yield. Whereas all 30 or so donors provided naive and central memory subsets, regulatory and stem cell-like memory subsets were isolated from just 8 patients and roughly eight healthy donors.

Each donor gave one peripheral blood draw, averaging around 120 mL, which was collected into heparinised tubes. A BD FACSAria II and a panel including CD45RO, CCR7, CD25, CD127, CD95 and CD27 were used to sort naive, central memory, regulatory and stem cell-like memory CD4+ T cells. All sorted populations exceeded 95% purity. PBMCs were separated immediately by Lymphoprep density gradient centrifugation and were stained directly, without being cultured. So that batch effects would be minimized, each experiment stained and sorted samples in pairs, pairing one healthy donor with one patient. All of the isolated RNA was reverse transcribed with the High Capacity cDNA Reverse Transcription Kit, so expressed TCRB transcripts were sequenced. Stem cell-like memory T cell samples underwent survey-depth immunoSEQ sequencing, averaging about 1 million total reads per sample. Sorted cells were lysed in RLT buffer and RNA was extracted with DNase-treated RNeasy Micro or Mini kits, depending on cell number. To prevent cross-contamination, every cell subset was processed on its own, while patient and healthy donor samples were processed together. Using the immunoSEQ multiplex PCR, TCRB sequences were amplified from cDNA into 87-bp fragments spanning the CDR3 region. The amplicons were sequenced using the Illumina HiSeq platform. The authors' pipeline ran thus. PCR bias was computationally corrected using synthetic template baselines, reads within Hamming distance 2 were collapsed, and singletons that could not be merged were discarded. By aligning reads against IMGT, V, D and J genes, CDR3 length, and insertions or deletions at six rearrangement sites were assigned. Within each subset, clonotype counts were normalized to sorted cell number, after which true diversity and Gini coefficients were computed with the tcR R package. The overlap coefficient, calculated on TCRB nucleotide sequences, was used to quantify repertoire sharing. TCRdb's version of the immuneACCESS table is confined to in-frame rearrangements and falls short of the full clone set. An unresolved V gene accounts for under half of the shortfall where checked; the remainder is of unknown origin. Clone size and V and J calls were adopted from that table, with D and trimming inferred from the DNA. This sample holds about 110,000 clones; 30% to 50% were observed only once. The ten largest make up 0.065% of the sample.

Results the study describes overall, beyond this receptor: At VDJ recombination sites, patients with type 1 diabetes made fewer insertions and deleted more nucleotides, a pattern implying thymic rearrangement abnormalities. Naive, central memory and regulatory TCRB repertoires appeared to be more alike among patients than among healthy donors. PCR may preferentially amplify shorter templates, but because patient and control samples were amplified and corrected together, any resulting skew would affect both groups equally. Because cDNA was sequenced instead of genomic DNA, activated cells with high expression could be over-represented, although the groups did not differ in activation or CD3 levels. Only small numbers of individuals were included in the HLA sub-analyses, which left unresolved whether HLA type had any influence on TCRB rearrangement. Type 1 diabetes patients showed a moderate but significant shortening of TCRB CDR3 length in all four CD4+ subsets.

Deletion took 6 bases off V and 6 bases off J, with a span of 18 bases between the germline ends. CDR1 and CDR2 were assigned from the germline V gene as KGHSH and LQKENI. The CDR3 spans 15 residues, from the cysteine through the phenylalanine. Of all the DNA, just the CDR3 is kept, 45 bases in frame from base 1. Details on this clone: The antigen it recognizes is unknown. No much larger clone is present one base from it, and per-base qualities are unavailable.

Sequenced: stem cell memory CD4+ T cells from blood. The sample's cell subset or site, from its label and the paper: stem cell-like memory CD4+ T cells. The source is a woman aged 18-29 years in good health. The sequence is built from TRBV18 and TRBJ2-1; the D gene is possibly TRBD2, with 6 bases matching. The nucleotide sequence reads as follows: TGTGCCAGCTCCCCCCCCGTGGTAGCGGCCAATGAGCAGTTCTTC. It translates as CASSPPVVAANEQFF.